Following are 10 T cell receptor beta chains from one sample sequenced in a study of PD-1 blockade in classical Hodgkin lymphoma. Here immunoSEQ multiplex PCR was the method, and the copy in TCRdb shows in-frame clones only, minus some. Among 25,000 to 30,000 clones listed, more than 60% were seen once. With no exception, relapse followed autologous stem cell transplantation in all patients, and brentuximab vedotin exposure varied. Negative magnetic selection isolated CD4+ T cells from thawed PBMCs. The specimen comprised CD4+ T cells from blood, sampled at baseline. The origin of the receptors is a human donor with classical Hodgkin lymphoma.

This clone was seen a handful of times. The J gene is TRBJ1-2, the V gene TRBV5-4, with D perhaps TRBD1 (5 bases). Per germline, CDR1 SGHNT and CDR2 YYREEE (reference sequence). The CDR3 sequence is 14 residues long. V lost 4 bases to trimming and J lost 4 bases, with 14 bases between them. The CDR3 loop is CASSMRAGPYGYTF. Here the CDR3 DNA reads TGTGCCAGCAGCATGCGGGCGGGACCCTATGGCTACACCTTC.

This clone was seen just once. This rearrangement joins TRBV28 to TRBJ1-3; no definite D call. V lost 3 bases, J lost 4 bases, and 4 bases lay in between. This CDR3 comprises 12 residues. CDR1 is MDHEN and CDR2 is SYDVKM in the germline V gene. This chain's CDR3 is CASSFWGNTIYF. The CDR3 coding sequence is TGTGCCAGCAGTTTCTGGGGAAACACCATATATTTT.

This sequence joins TRBV5-4 and TRBJ2-1; D perhaps matches TRBD1 (5 bases). The CDR3 is 15 amino acids. Per the germline V gene, CDR1 is SGHNT and CDR2 is YYREEE (reference sequence). The V end lost 0 bases, the J end lost 3 bases, and 10 bases lay between the germline ends. CDR3 sequence (DNA): TGTGCCAGCAGCTTGGTAGGCAGGGACTACAATGAGCAGTTCTTC. Translation: CASSLVGRDYNEQFF.

This chain joins TRBV5-1 and TRBJ1-4, with D unclear. The CDR3 runs 17 residues. V was cut by 0 bases and J by 2 bases, with 14 bases left in between. Germline V lookup: CDR1 SGHRS, CDR2 YFSETQ. The DNA of the CDR3 is TGCGCCAGCAGCTTGGATAGGGTTCAAGCCACTAATGAAAAACTGTTTTTT. It specifies CASSLDRVQATNEKLFF. The full variable domain, completed using reference TRBV5-1 and TRBJ1-4, is KAGVTQTPRYLIKTRGQQVTLSCSPISGHRSVSWYQQTPGQGLQFLFEYFSETQRNKGNFPGRFSGRQFSNSRSEMNVSTLELGDSALYLCASSLDRVQATNEKLFFGSGTQLSVL.

The chain couples TRBV9 to TRBJ1-1; no firm D call. V lost 0 bases and J 4 bases, leaving 7 bases between the germline ends. The CDR3 is 13 residues long. Looked up from germline, CDR1 is SGDLS and CDR2 is YYNGEE. The CDR3 region has the DNA TGTGCCAGCAGCGTAGATGAGGGCACTGAAGCTTTCTTT. This gives the protein CASSVDEGTEAFF.

This clone has a handful of counts. The chain couples TRBV6-5 to TRBJ1-6; D ambiguous. V was shortened by 5 bases and J by 10 bases, with 15 bases between the two germline ends. The CDR3 is 14 residues long. CDR1 and CDR2 from the germline V gene are MNHEY and SVGAGI. The CDR3 coding sequence is TGTGCCAGCAGTGTCGAACTCGGACGGTCACCCCTCCACTTT. This translates into CASSVELGRSPLHF.

The V call is TRBV19, the J call TRBJ1-1; TRBD1 agrees at 7 bases. This CDR3 spans 17 amino acids. V trimming: 6 bases; J trimming: 0 bases; junction bases outside the gene matches: 13. The germline V gene encodes CDR1 LNHDA and CDR2 SQIVND (reference sequence). The CDR3 loop reads CASRRDSQRGMNTEAFF. The CDR3 DNA follows: TGTGCCAGTAGGAGGGACAGCCAGAGGGGGATGAACACTGAAGCTTTCTTT.

The CDR3 sequence: CASSYPGGGWGNEQFF. In nucleotides, the CDR3 is TGTGCCAGCAGTTACCCCGGGGGGGGTTGGGGCAATGAGCAGTTCTTC. This chain joins TRBV6-6 and TRBJ2-1; 8 nucleotides align to TRBD2. V lost 2 bases, J lost 6 bases, and 9 bases stayed unmatched. The germline gives CDR1 MNHNY, CDR2 SVGAGI (reference sequence). This CDR3 has 16 residues.

This clone has more than one count but fewer than ten. V gene TRBV19 combines with J gene TRBJ1-2; 7 bases line up with TRBD1. From germline, CDR1 is LNHDA and CDR2 SQIVND (reference sequence). The CDR3 totals 13 residues. J lost 8 bases, V lost 4 bases, and 7 bases had no gene match. The CDR3 protein is CASSRDRVRGYTF. CDR3 DNA: TGTGCCAGTAGTAGAGACAGGGTACGAGGCTACACCTTC.

This clone was recorded once. The rearrangement joins TRBV19 to TRBJ2-1, with TRBD1 matching 11 bases. The CDR3 length is 15 residues. Germline CDR1 LNHDA, CDR2 SQIVND (reference sequence). Trimming removed 5 bases from V and 5 bases from J; junction bases left unmatched: 5. CDR3: CASSVRTGGHNEQFF. The CDR3 DNA sequence: TGTGCCAGTAGTGTGAGGACAGGGGGCCACAATGAGCAGTTCTTC.